This T cell receptor (beta chain) was identified during a study of CD8+CD57+ T cells in acquired aplastic anemia. Genomic DNA constituted the template upon which TCR beta VDJ and CDR3 profiling was performed. TCRdb redid the calling of the reads with MiXCR, one entry per CDR3 protein. The sample lists 150,000 to 200,000 distinct CDR3 sequences; 40% to 50% were seen once. Broader study findings: Sharing between patients and controls was observed for twenty-nine CD8+ CDR3 sequences.

For this clonotype: Its matching antigen is unknown. At one end the junction does not follow the germline gene, possibly because of a read error.

CD8+CD57+ cell expansion had been shown by flow cytometry in patients chosen for sequencing. Germline-derived CDR1 and CDR2 are DFQATT and SNEGSKA (reference sequence). The CDR3 contains 15 residues. The sequenced sample consisted of sorted CD4+, CD8+, or CD8+CD57+ T cells (not recorded which) from PBMCs. This sequence was found in a human donor with aplastic anemia. This chain connects TRBV20-1 to TRBJ2-1, with D possibly being TRBD2 (6 bases). For the CDR3, the DNA is TGCAGTGCTAGAGACGGCGGGGTTAACTACACTGAGCAGTTCTTC. As protein: CSARDGGVNYTEQFF.